The entry that follows covers one TCR beta chain sequence. This receptor's antigen is unknown. The sample holds no much larger clone one base away, and base qualities are not on file. The cohort was made up of 500 to 800 healthy bone marrow donors. All cohort members were sampled while nominally healthy, although unrecorded immune exposures were likely present. The donor tested CMV seropositive and was one of the 289 seropositive cohort members. A peripheral blood sample was provided by each donor, and peripheral blood mononuclear cells were used for TCR beta sequencing. Genomic DNA was extracted from the blood cell samples with the Qiagen DNeasy Blood Extraction Kit. From the cysteine up to the phenylalanine, the CDR3 has a length of 15 residues. The DNA shown is the 45-base CDR3, in frame from base 1. V sheds 1 base and J sheds 1 base, leaving 10 bases between their ends. Reading the germline V gene gives CDR1 LGHNA and CDR2 YNFKEQ.

The data belong to a study of cytomegalovirus exposure and HLA in healthy donors (dated 2017 in TCRdb). Turning to the overall study: According to an earlier analysis of 587 of the donors, about 170 million T cells yielded 90 million to 130 million unique TCR beta sequences and 276 Gb of sequence data. Every repertoire in the discovery cohort had been generated on one and the same sequencing platform. HLA typing included class I and class II loci at four-digit resolution. The study used immunosequencing to profile the T cell repertoires of under 700 subjects and linked those repertoires to cytomegalovirus serostatus. Genome-wide SNP genotypes for about 65% of the 666 donors were used in a later genetic analysis, which treated that subset as a discovery cohort. An earlier analysis of around 640 of the donors used high-throughput TCR beta sequencing to judge whether each TCR beta V gene segment behaved as functional or pseudogenic. The study was designed to test whether signatures of past pathogen exposure could be identified by cataloging public T cell receptors. Several DR-DQ haplotypes were handled as single units for association and clustering because linkage in the cohort was strong. A separate validation cohort of approximately 120 different subjects was used in addition to the approximately 640-subject first cohort. In a later analysis, previously published TCR beta repertoires from 600 to 850 donors were re-analyzed and high-resolution HLA genotyping was added so that TCR occurrence patterns could be studied. An early release that covered some 630 HLA-typed donors contained about 290 gigabases of sequencing data and 80 million or so unique TCR sequences. The number of donors typed differed by locus, with roughly 620-630 for A, B, C, DRB1 and DQB1, roughly 520 for DQA1, over 600 for DPA1, and around 460 for DPB1. Across some 400 genotyped donors of the cohort, an average of 235,054 unique TCR beta nucleotide sequences per donor were sequenced, and 15% to 20% of those sequences were non-productive. The genetic ancestry cluster associated with self-reported Caucasian donors included 81% of the 398 genotyped donors. Rather than drawing on any new phenotypic data, the later analysis identified candidate immune exposures from TCR beta sequences and the way those sequences occurred across donors. To predict cytomegalovirus infection status, the study brought together high-throughput TCR immunosequencing, statistical association of individual TCRs with disease status, and machine learning. Donor age, sex, ethnicity and CMV serostatus were compiled alongside the repertoire data.

Broader findings and caveats from the paper: The authors suggested that the approach could potentially be extended to other disease states and immunological phenotypes. Correlated functional status among segregating V segments might be attributable to linkage disequilibrium, but an unknown experimental factor could not be ruled out. A further reported finding was that TCR beta sequences accurately predicted the HLA-A and HLA-B alleles for most subjects in the first cohort. This cohort had only TCR beta chains sequenced, and the lack of alpha or paired-chain data limited which features could be detected. A later genetic analysis reported fewer N-insertions in productive TCRs among donors in an Asian-associated ancestry cluster than the roughly 720-donor mean. A later analysis found that most CMV-associated TCR beta chains appeared HLA-restricted, with HLA associations seemingly driven largely by CMV exposure. HLA typing was unavailable for some donors at each locus, so association tests used only the typed subset. Presence/absence analyses assumed roughly uniform sequencing depth across donors, an assumption that may not hold. Because counts were too low, roughly 16 rarely observed V segments, including chromosome 9 orphons, were left out of the earlier analysis of 587 of the donors. A later analysis associated about 17,000 TCR beta sequences with specific HLA alleles at a false discovery rate of 0.05. Several of the top co-occurrence clusters appeared to be linked to parvovirus B19, influenza, CMV and Epstein-Barr virus, according to a later analysis. Immune exposure information for the cohort was limited to CMV serostatus. Compared with equally common non-associated chains, HLA-associated TCR beta chains in a later analysis were more clonally expanded and had lower generation probabilities. A group of highly shared sequence variants was considered likely to be a technical artifact of the sequencing pipeline. When HLA alleles, especially DR and DQ, strongly co-occurred, TCR associations were difficult to assign to individual alleles. A total of roughly 160 TCR beta chains were listed by the study as associated with cytomegalovirus. In vitro tests confirmed that a few of the cytomegalovirus-associated TCR beta chains recognize cytomegalovirus antigens. While some public TCRs were present in many individuals, most TCR sequences turned up only very rarely across donors. In both the original and validation cohorts, the classifier was reported to diagnose cytomegalovirus status with high specificity and sensitivity. In a later analysis, TCR association rates were found to vary across HLA loci, with the most associated TCRs seen for DRB1 alleles and the fewest for HLA-C alleles. Some IMGT-functional V segments, including TRBV6-2 and TRBV6-3, could not be distinguished by the 87-base-pair reads and were therefore excluded. In an earlier analysis of around 600 of the donors, most TCR beta V segments were observed in productive rearrangements about 87% or about 30% of the time, broadly matching IMGT annotations. A later genetic analysis associated a missense DCLRE1C variant with V-gene and J-gene trimming of TCR beta chains, and an independent cohort replicated the association.

Library preparation used the immunoSEQ multiplex PCR assay. The multiplex PCR relied on a mix of 60 forward primers for TCR Vbeta segments and 13 reverse primers for TCR Jbeta segments. Amplification of the CDR3 region of rearranged TCR beta genes was performed with a multiplex PCR assay on genomic DNA. The amplified TCR beta libraries were sequenced on the Illumina HiSeq System as 87-base-pair reads. The study's processing was this. A later analysis counted tens of millions of unique TCR beta chains across the 600 to 850 repertoires, and 9.5 million to 11 million of these chains were shared by at least two donors. To remove PCR and sequencing errors, raw reads were error-corrected and collapsed into unique sequences using a nearest-neighbor algorithm that merged closely related sequences. CDR3 sequences were aligned to IMGT reference sequences to assign V, D and J gene segments. Each retained sequence needed at least a six-nucleotide match to both a V gene segment and a J gene segment. A rearrangement was called productive if the CDR3 had no stop codons and remained in frame with V and J, and every other rearrangement was called non-productive. CDR3 was defined by IMGT convention, running from the second conserved V-encoded cysteine to the conserved J-encoded phenylalanine. In an earlier analysis of 500 to 650 of the donors, sequences lacking an unambiguous match to a single V gene segment were excluded. In an earlier analysis of 500 to 750 of the donors, V segments were called functional above 56.7% productive rearrangements and were called segregating when the between-donor standard deviation exceeded 5%. A statistical classification framework was built for diagnosing cytomegalovirus status from the catalog of TCR beta chain sequences. A later analysis assigned V and J genes by comparing TCR nucleotide sequences with IMGT/GENE-DB human TR gene sequences. Using the TCRdist pipeline, a later analysis assigned CDR3 sequences along with most-parsimonious VDJ recombination scenarios. In a later analysis, each TCR beta chain was defined by its CDR3 amino acid sequence together with its V-gene family, and reads lacking a unique V-gene family were excluded. To address suspected cross-contamination and a sequencing artifact, a later analysis removed roughly 580 highly shared, low-generation-probability nucleotide sequences. A later analysis calculated a clonal expansion index for each public chain from normalized within-repertoire ranks of inferred template counts. Generation probabilities in a later analysis came from a VDJ recombination model fitted to out-of-frame rearrangements, and those results were checked against IGoR. A later analysis scored TCR-TCR, TCR-HLA and TCR-CMV co-occurrence with hypergeometric tests, applying a repertoire-size bias correction to TCR pairs. To estimate false discovery rates, a later analysis permuted the HLA or CMV assignments 20 times. In a later analysis, co-occurring TCRs were grouped using DBSCAN, and TCRdist sequence similarity was added for clustering within HLA-allele-positive subsets. For co-occurrence clustering, repertoires with fewer than 30,000 or more than 120,000 public chains were excluded, along with about five repertoires with anomalous nucleotide sharing. TCRdb's version of the immuneACCESS table is confined to in-frame rearrangements and falls short of the full clone set. An unresolved V gene accounts for under half of the shortfall where checked; the remainder is of unknown origin. The DNA gave D and trimming, while V, J and clone size come from that table. The sample yields more than 95,000 clones; around four fifths were counted once. Approximately 8.6% of the sample comes from the top ten.

Sequencing used PBMCs. The clonotype comes from a woman between 40 and 55 years old in good health and CMV-seropositive. The chain links TRBV4-2 with TRBJ1-1; 5 matching bases give a weak D call of TRBD1. The DNA reads as follows: TGTGCCAGCAGCCAAGGCCGTACAGGGAACACTGAAGCTTTCTTT. Its translation is CASSQGRTGNTEAFF.